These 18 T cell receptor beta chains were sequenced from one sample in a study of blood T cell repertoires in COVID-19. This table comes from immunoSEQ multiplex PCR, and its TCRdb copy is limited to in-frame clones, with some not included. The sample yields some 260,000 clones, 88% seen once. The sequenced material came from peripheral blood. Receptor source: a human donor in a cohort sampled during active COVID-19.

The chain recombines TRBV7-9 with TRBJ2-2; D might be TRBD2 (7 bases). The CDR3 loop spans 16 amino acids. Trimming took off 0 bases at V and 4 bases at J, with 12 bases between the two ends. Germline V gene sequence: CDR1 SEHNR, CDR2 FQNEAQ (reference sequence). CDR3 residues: CASSLAGGGGTGELFF. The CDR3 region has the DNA TGTGCCAGCAGCTTAGCCGGGGGCGGGGGCACCGGGGAGCTGTTTTTT.

CDR3 sequence (DNA): TGCGCCGGGAGGACAGGGATACAAGAGACCCAGTACTTC. Amino acid sequence: CAGRTGIQETQYF. This chain links TRBV23-1 with TRBJ2-5, with 8 bases aligning to TRBD1. TRBV23-1 is noted as an ORF with a role that remains uncertain. This CDR3 spans 13 amino acids. Trimming cost V 11 bases and J 2 bases; bases outside gene matches: 7.

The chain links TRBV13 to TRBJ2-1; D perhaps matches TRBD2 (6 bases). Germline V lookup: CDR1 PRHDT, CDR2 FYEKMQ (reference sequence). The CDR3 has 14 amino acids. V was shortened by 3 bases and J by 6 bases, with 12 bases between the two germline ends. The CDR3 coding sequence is TGTGCCAGCAGCTTTGTACTAGCTGGCAATGAGCAGTTCTTC. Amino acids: CASSFVLAGNEQFF.

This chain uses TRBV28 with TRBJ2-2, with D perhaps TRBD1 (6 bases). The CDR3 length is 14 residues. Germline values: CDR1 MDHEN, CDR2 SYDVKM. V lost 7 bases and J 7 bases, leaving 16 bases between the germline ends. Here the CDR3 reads CASISGTRSGELFF. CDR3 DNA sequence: TGTGCCAGCATTTCCGGGACACGTAGCGGGGAGCTGTTTTTT.

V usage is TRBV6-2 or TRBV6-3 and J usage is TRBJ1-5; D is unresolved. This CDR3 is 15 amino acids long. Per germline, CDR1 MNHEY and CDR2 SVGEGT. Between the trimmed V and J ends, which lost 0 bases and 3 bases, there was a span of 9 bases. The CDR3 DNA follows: TGTGCCAGCAGTTACTCGGAGTTGGACAATCAGCCCCAGCATTTT. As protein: CASSYSELDNQPQHF.

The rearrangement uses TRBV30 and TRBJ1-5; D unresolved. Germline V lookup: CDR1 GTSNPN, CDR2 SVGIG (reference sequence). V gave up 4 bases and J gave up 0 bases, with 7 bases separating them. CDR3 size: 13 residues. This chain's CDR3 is CAWNRVSNQPQHF. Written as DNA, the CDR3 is TGTGCCTGGAACCGGGTTAGCAATCAGCCCCAGCATTTT.

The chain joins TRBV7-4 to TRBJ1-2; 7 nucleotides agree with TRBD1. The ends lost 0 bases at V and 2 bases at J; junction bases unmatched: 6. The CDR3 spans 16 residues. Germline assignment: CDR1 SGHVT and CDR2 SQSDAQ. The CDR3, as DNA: TGTGCCAGCAGCTTAGCATCACAGGGGTACAACTATGGCTACACCTTC. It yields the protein CASSLASQGYNYGYTF.

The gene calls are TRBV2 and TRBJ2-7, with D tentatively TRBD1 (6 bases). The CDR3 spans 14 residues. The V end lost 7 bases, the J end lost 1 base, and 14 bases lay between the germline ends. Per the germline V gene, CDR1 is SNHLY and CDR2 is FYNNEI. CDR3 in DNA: TGTGCCAGCATCTCACCCCAGGGGTCCTACGAGCAGTACTTC. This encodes CASISPQGSYEQYF.

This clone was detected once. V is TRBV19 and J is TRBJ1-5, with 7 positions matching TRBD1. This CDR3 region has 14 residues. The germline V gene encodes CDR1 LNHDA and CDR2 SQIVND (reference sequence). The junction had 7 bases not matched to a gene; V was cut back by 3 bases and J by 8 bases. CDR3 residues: CASSINRGREPQHF. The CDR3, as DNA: TGTGCCAGTAGTATCAACAGGGGAAGGGAGCCCCAGCATTTT.

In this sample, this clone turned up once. The CDR3 loop reads CASSCRDNVSNQPQHF. In DNA, the CDR3 is TGTGCCAGCAGTTGCCGGGACAATGTTAGCAATCAGCCCCAGCATTTT. The chain joins TRBV6-6 to TRBJ1-5; weak D call: TRBD1 (6 bases). The CDR3 is made up of 16 amino acids. Looked up from germline, CDR1 is MNHNY and CDR2 is SVGAGI (reference sequence). Trimming took 4 bases from V and 0 from J, leaving 13 bases between them.

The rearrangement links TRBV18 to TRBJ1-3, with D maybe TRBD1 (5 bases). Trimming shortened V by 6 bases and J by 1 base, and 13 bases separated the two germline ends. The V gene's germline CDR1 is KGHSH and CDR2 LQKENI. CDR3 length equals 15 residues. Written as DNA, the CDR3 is TGTGCCAGCTCGCCTGGGGCGCATTCTGGAAACACCATATATTTT. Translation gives CASSPGAHSGNTIYF.

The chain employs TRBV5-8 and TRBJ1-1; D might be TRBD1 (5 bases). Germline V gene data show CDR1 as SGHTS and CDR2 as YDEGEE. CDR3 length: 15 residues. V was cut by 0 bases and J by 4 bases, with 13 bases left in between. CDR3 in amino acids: CASSLERTRGTEAFF. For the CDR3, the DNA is TGTGCCAGCAGCTTGGAACGGACTAGGGGCACTGAAGCTTTCTTT.

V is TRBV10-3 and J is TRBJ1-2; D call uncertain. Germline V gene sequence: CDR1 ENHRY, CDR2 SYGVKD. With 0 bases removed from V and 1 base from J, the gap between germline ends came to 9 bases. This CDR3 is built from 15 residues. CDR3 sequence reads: CAISESGQINYGYTF. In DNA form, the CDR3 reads TGTGCCATCAGTGAGTCTGGGCAGATTAACTATGGCTACACCTTC.

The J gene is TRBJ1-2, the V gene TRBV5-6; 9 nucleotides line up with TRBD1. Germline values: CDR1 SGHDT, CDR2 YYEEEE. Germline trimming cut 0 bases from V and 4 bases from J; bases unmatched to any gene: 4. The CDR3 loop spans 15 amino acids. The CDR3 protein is CASSLDGQGFYGYTF. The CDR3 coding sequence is TGTGCCAGCAGCTTGGACGGACAGGGGTTCTATGGCTACACCTTC.

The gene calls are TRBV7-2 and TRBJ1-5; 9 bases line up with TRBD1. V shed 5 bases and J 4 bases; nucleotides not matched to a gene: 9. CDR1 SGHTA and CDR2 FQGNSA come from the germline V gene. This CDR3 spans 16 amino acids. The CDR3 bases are TGTGCCAGCAGCCCCGGGACAGGGAGCCCTAATCAGCCCCAGCATTTT. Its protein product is CASSPGTGSPNQPQHF.

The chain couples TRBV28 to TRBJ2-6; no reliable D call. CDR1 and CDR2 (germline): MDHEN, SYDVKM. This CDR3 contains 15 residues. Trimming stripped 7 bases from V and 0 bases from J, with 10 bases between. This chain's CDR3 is CASTETASGANVLTF. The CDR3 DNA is TGTGCCAGCACCGAGACTGCCTCTGGGGCCAACGTCCTGACTTTC.

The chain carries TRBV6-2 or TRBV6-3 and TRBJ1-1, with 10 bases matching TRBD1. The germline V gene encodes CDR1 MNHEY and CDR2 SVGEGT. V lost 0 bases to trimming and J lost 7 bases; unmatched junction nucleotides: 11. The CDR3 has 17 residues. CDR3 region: CASSYSRPGQGSHEAFF. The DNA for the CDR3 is TGTGCCAGCAGTTACTCGCGGCCGGGACAGGGGTCCCATGAAGCTTTCTTT.

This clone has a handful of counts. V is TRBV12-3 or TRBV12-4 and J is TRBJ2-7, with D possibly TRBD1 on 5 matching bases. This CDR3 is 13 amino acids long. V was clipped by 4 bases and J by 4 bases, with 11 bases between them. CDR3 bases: TGTGCCAGCAGTTCGATGACAGTATACGAGCAGTACTTC. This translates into CASSSMTVYEQYF.